The clone carrying this TCR beta chain occurred many times. The antigen is not known. Germline V lookup: CDR1 KGHSH, CDR2 LQKENI. Trimming removed 6 bases from V and 1 base from J, with 9 bases in between. CDR3 size: 13 residues. This sample was included in a study of neurological immune-mediated disorders. Findings and limits, study-wide: The level of TCR clonal expansion was highest in patients with HTLV-1-associated myelopathy and lowest in multiple sclerosis, where it fell below the level seen in healthy controls.

Synthesis of cDNA was performed by 5'RACE using 10-nucleotide random UMIs. Each CDR3 protein gets one entry after TCRdb re-called the 5' RACE reads with MiXCR. This sample has around 35,000 distinct CDR3 sequences, with about 1.4% found just once. This chain links TRBV18 with TRBJ1-1; D unresolved. The clonotype was recovered from a woman aged 25 to 39 with multiple sclerosis. Sequenced material: PBMCs. The CDR3 coding sequence is TGTGCCAGCTCTCGGGAATCGAACACTGAAGCTTTCTTT. Translation: CASSRESNTEAFF.